A single sample gave rise to the 30 T cell receptor beta chains below, sequenced in a study of shared clonotypes between healthy human individuals. Sequencing was performed with immunoSEQ multiplex PCR; in TCRdb, only in-frame clones are kept and a portion is missing. The sample lists about 1 million clones, roughly 70% occurring once. Input material: memory CD4+ T cells sorted from blood. Indicated subset: CD45RA-negative fraction. These receptors were collected from a man aged 18 to 35 in good health.

This rearrangement joins TRBV5-1 to TRBJ1-2, with unresolved D. The germline V gene encodes CDR1 SGHRS and CDR2 YFSETQ. Trimming pared 4 bases from V and 6 bases from J, leaving 13 bases between. This CDR3 is built from 13 residues. The CDR3 DNA reads TGCGCCAGCAGCATGGGTCGGAACAATGGCTACACCTTC. Its protein is CASSMGRNNGYTF.

The chain combines TRBV7-2 with TRBJ1-2; maybe TRBD1 (5 bases). CDR3 size: 17 residues. V gave up 2 bases and J gave up 4 bases, with 20 bases separating them. CDR1 is SGHTA, CDR2 FQGNSA, per germline. DNA of the CDR3: TGTGCCAGCAGCTTATCGGCAGGGTCACCAGAGGCCTATGGCTACACCTTC. Translating it yields CASSLSAGSPEAYGYTF.

This clone occurred many times. J is TRBJ1-2 and V is TRBV6-4; D unclear. Germline values: CDR1 MRHNA, CDR2 SNTAGT. The length of the CDR3 is 11 residues. Deletions cut 3 bases from V and 11 bases from J, with 10 bases between. The CDR3 loop reads CASSEVLRYTF. The DNA for the CDR3 is TGTGCCAGCAGTGAAGTTCTTCGATACACCTTC.

The gene calls are TRBV18 and TRBJ1-6; D unresolved. Germline CDR1 KGHSH, CDR2 LQKENI. The CDR3 sequence is 14 residues long. V gave up 2 bases and J gave up 13 bases, with 15 bases separating them. The DNA for the CDR3 is TGTGCCAGCTCACCAATCGGGCTCCCCCAGCCCCTCCACTTT. It yields the protein CASSPIGLPQPLHF.

The chain couples TRBV10-3 to TRBJ2-3; 7 nucleotides match TRBD2. CDR3 length equals 15 residues. The germline V gene has CDR1 ENHRY and CDR2 SYGVKD. J lost 3 bases, V lost 6 bases, and 9 bases had no gene match. This chain's CDR3 is CAIRALASGTDTQYF. DNA of the CDR3: TGTGCCATCAGGGCCCTGGCTAGCGGAACAGATACGCAGTATTTT.

This chain joins TRBV29-1 and TRBJ2-3; D unclear. The CDR3 sequence is 13 residues long. In germline, CDR1 is SQVTM, CDR2 ANQGSEA. Trimming took 5 bases from V and 1 from J, leaving 10 bases between them. CDR3 nucleotides: TGCAGCGTTACTGGCTGGGGCACAGATACGCAGTATTTT. Protein product: CSVTGWGTDTQYF.

The table lists this clone with a count of one. The genes are TRBV5-6 and TRBJ1-2; tentative D call: TRBD1 (6 bases). The length of the CDR3 is 15 residues. V lost 0 bases to trimming and J lost 8 bases, with 17 bases between them. Germline CDR1 is SGHDT and CDR2 is YYEEEE. CDR3 in amino acids: CASSLGGTGTEGYTF. In DNA, the CDR3 is TGTGCCAGCAGCTTGGGGGGAACAGGGACCGAGGGCTACACCTTC.

This clone was seen only a few times. This chain links TRBV5-6 with TRBJ2-3; a possible D gene is TRBD1 (6 bases). V was cut by 4 bases and J by 4 bases, with 16 bases left in between. Germline lookup yields CDR1 SGHDT and CDR2 YYEEEE. The CDR3 runs to 15 residues. The CDR3 DNA reads TGTGCCAGCAGCACGCAGGGGATTGGCGCAGATACGCAGTATTTT. It codes for CASSTQGIGADTQYF.

There are a few counts of this clone. This chain uses TRBV5-1 with TRBJ2-5; 10 bases match TRBD2. J was trimmed by 4 bases and V by 7 bases; bases with no gene match: 4. The CDR3 sequence is 13 residues long. The germline CDR1 and CDR2 sequences are SGHRS and YFSETQ. The CDR3 DNA reads as TGCGCCAGCGCGAGCGGGGGGGGAGAGACCCAGTACTTC. It specifies CASASGGGETQYF.

The J gene is TRBJ2-7, the V gene TRBV6-1; D is ambiguous. Trimming took 6 bases from V and 1 from J, leaving 16 bases between them. Germline-derived CDR1 and CDR2 are MNHNS and SASEGT. The CDR3 contains 15 residues. The DNA of the CDR3 is TGTGCCAGCAGCTATAAGGGCAGTCTGTCCTACGAGCAGTACTTC. Translating gives CASSYKGSLSYEQYF.

The V and J genes are TRBV6-6 and TRBJ1-1; D ambiguous. This CDR3 comprises 14 residues. V was cut by 6 bases and J by 5 bases, with 16 bases left in between. Germline values: CDR1 MNHNY, CDR2 SVGAGI (reference sequence). Here the CDR3 reads CASRPSTGETEAFF. DNA for the CDR3: TGTGCCAGCAGGCCCAGTACTGGGGAAACTGAAGCTTTCTTT.

The chain recombines TRBV19 with TRBJ2-6, with D uncertain. V was pared by 6 bases and J by 0 bases, with 12 bases between. The germline CDR1 and CDR2 sequences are LNHDA and SQIVND (reference sequence). The CDR3 contains 16 residues. The CDR3 nucleotides are TGTGCCAGTAGATCTGGTGGCTACTCTGGGGCCAACGTCCTGACTTTC. Protein sequence: CASRSGGYSGANVLTF.

V and J are TRBV27 and TRBJ1-6; D is perhaps TRBD1 (5 bases). The germline gives CDR1 MNHEY, CDR2 SMNVEV (reference sequence). V was trimmed by 0 bases and J by 8 bases, leaving 11 bases between them. CDR3 size: 15 residues. CDR3 amino acids: CASSLSGTWDSPLHF. CDR3 nucleotides: TGTGCCAGCAGTTTATCGGGGACCTGGGATTCACCCCTCCACTTT.

This clone was observed a few times. The chain joins TRBV19 to TRBJ2-1; D might be TRBD2 (6 bases). Trimming took off 7 bases at V and 0 bases at J, with 16 bases between the two ends. Germline V lookup: CDR1 LNHDA, CDR2 SQIVND (reference sequence). The CDR3 contains 16 residues. Here the CDR3 DNA reads TGTGCCAGTACCCGAGCGGGCAGCCGCTCCTACAATGAGCAGTTCTTC. Its protein is CASTRAGSRSYNEQFF.

The chain carries TRBV4-1 and TRBJ2-2, with D possibly TRBD1 on 6 matching bases. V was cut by 3 bases and J by 5 bases, with 13 bases left in between. From germline, CDR1 is MGHRA and CDR2 YSYEKL. This CDR3 contains 15 residues. CDR3: CASSQFVGATGELFF. CDR3 nucleotide sequence: TGCGCCAGCAGCCAGTTCGTGGGGGCTACCGGGGAGCTGTTTTTT.

This chain links TRBV5-5 with TRBJ2-7; D uncertain. Germline V gene data show CDR1 as SGHKS and CDR2 as YYEKEE (reference sequence). There are 14 residues in the CDR3. V gave up 0 bases and J gave up 3 bases, with 10 bases separating them. The CDR3 DNA sequence: TGTGCCAGCAGCTTGGATGTGGGGATCTACGAGCAGTACTTC. As protein: CASSLDVGIYEQYF.

This chain uses TRBV11-2 with TRBJ1-1, with D unresolved. V was shortened by 3 bases and J by 1 base, with 9 bases between the two germline ends. The CDR3 covers 14 residues. The germline gives CDR1 SGHAT, CDR2 FQNNGV. The DNA for the CDR3 is TGTGCCAGCAGCTTTTCGGGCAGGAACACTGAAGCTTTCTTT. It codes for CASSFSGRNTEAFF.

The chain has TRBV30 and TRBJ2-7; possibly TRBD1 or TRBD2 for D (5 bases each). The CDR3 runs 14 residues. Germline V gives CDR1 GTSNPN, CDR2 SVGIG (reference sequence). The DNA of the CDR3 is TGTGTCTCGACGGGGCCGAGGAGCTCCTACGAGCAGTACTTC. Its translation: CVSTGPRSSYEQYF.

The chain carries TRBV29-1 and TRBJ2-5; 9 bases line up with TRBD1. The J segment lost 5 bases and the V segment lost 7 bases, leaving 5 bases of the junction unmatched. In germline, CDR1 is SQVTM, CDR2 ANQGSEA. The CDR3 loop spans 12 amino acids. The CDR3 sequence is CSANRGLETQYF. The CDR3 coding sequence is TGCAGCGCCAACAGGGGGCTCGAGACCCAGTACTTC.

This chain joins TRBV6-6 and TRBJ2-1; 12 bases line up with TRBD2. The CDR3 consists of 15 residues. Trimming removed 5 bases from V and 5 bases from J; junction bases left unmatched: 4. Germline CDR1 reads MNHNY; CDR2 reads SVGAGI (reference sequence). The CDR3 is CASSILAGGHNEQFF. DNA of the CDR3: TGTGCCAGCAGTATACTAGCGGGGGGACACAATGAGCAGTTCTTC.

V is TRBV7-2 and J is TRBJ1-5; D not certain. Trimming took 5 bases from V and 1 from J, leaving 6 bases between them. CDR1 SGHTA and CDR2 FQGNSA come from the germline V gene. The CDR3 is 13 residues long. The CDR3 bases are TGTGCCAGCAGCCAGAGGAGCAATCAGCCCCAGCATTTT. Protein product: CASSQRSNQPQHF.

A note on this clone: Other DNA sequences in this specimen translate into the identical CDR3. The chain has TRBV7-9 and TRBJ2-3, with a tentative D call TRBD2 (5 bases). From germline, CDR1 is SEHNR and CDR2 FQNEAQ (reference sequence). The CDR3 consists of 12 residues. The V and J ends lost 3 bases and 9 bases respectively, with 10 bases between them. CDR3 sequence (DNA): TGTGCCAGCAGCTTCAGTAGCGACACGCAGTATTTT. Amino acid sequence: CASSFSSDTQYF.

The V gene is TRBV7-2, the J gene TRBJ2-6, with D unresolved. The CDR3 covers 17 residues. V was clipped by 1 base and J by 2 bases, with 12 bases between them. Germline-derived CDR1 and CDR2 are SGHTA and FQGNSA. The CDR3 coding sequence is TGTGCCAGCAGCTTAGGGGCTAGTTCTGCTGGGGCCAACGTCCTGACTTTC. The encoded protein is CASSLGASSAGANVLTF.

This clone turned up a few times. This sequence joins TRBV5-5 and TRBJ2-1; the D call may be TRBD1 or TRBD2 (5 bases each). The CDR3 loop spans 16 amino acids. V was shortened by 0 bases and J by 5 bases, with 15 bases between the two germline ends. The germline gives CDR1 SGHKS, CDR2 YYEKEE (reference sequence). The CDR3 is CASSLAGTGHNNEQFF. DNA for the CDR3: TGTGCCAGCAGCTTGGCCGGGACCGGACACAACAATGAGCAGTTCTTC.

This clone appeared a single time. V gene TRBV7-2 combines with J gene TRBJ2-2; D is ambiguous. This CDR3 contains 13 residues. V gave up 5 bases and J gave up 4 bases, with 8 bases separating them. Germline V gene data show CDR1 as SGHTA and CDR2 as FQGNSA. The CDR3 coding sequence is TGTGCCAGCAGCAGACCGTTCACCGGGGAGCTGTTTTTT. This translates into CASSRPFTGELFF.

V gene TRBV6-6 combines with J gene TRBJ2-1; no clear D. CDR1 is MNHNY and CDR2 is SVGAGI in the germline V gene (reference sequence). V was clipped by 0 bases and J by 0 bases, with 9 bases between them. This CDR3 is 16 amino acids long. DNA for the CDR3: TGTGCCAGCAGTTACTCACCCCCGAGCTCCTACAATGAGCAGTTCTTC. Translated: CASSYSPPSSYNEQFF.

This rearrangement joins TRBV27 to TRBJ1-1; D remains ambiguous. V lost 5 bases, J lost 7 bases, and 11 bases lay in between. The CDR3 has 12 residues. Germline V lookup: CDR1 MNHEY, CDR2 SMNVEV (reference sequence). The CDR3 region is CASSPAGYEAFF. The DNA for the CDR3 is TGTGCCAGCAGTCCGGCCGGGTATGAAGCTTTCTTT.

This clone has a single count. This rearrangement joins TRBV27 to TRBJ1-6; D gene unclear. Germline CDR1 MNHEY, CDR2 SMNVEV (reference sequence). The CDR3 loop spans 14 amino acids. V lost 3 bases to trimming and J lost 5 bases, with 8 bases between them. The CDR3 DNA reads as TGTGCCAGCAGTTTCAAAGGTCATAATTCACCCCTCCACTTT. As protein: CASSFKGHNSPLHF.

The gene calls are TRBV6-6 and TRBJ2-3, with 7 nucleotides matching TRBD1. The CDR3 is made up of 14 amino acids. CDR1 and CDR2 (germline): MNHNY, SVGAGI (reference sequence). J lost 4 bases, V lost 5 bases, and 6 bases had no gene match. The CDR3 DNA reads TGTGCCAGCAGTAACTTGGGACAGCCAGATACGCAGTATTTT. This gives the protein CASSNLGQPDTQYF.

The V call is TRBV19, the J call TRBJ1-1; 9 positions agree with TRBD1. V trimming: 2 bases; J trimming: 0 bases; junction bases outside the gene matches: 13. The length of the CDR3 is 19 residues. Germline CDR1 is LNHDA and CDR2 is SQIVND (reference sequence). The CDR3 bases are TGTGCCAGTAGTATAAGCCCCTCCCGACAGGGGGTGATGAACACTGAAGCTTTCTTT. Protein sequence: CASSISPSRQGVMNTEAFF.